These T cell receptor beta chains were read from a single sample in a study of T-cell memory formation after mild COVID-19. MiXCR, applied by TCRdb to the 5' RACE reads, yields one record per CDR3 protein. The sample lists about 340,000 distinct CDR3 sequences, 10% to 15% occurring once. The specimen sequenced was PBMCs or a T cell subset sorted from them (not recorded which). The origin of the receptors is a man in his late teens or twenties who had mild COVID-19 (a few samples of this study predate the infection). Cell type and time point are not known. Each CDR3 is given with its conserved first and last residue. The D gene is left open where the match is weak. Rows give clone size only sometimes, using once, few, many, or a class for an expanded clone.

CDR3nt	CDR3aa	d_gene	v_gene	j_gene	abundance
TGCAGTGCTGAAACAGGGGGTTGGTATGGCTACACCTTC	CSAETGGWYGYTF	TRBD1	TRBV20-1	TRBJ1-2	-
TGTGCCACCAGCAGAGATCGAGAAGGATCACCCCTCCACTTT	CATSRDREGSPLHF	-	TRBV15	TRBJ1-6	few
TGTGCCAGCAGGCCAGCAGGGAACGAGCAGTACTTC	CASRPAGNEQYF	-	TRBV6-6	TRBJ2-7	-
TGTGCCAGCAGCGTAGAGTTAGCGGGGGGTGAGCAGTTCTTC	CASSVELAGGEQFF	TRBD2	TRBV9	TRBJ2-1	-
TGCGCCAGCAGCCAAGATGGCCGTCGTCAGCTTTATGGCTACACCTTC	CASSQDGRRQLYGYTF	-	TRBV4-3	TRBJ1-2	few
TGTGCCAGCAGCTTAGCGACCAGCAACTATGGCTACACCTTC	CASSLATSNYGYTF	-	TRBV7-2	TRBJ1-2	-
TGTGCCAGCAGCTCCCACAGGGACTCCTACGAGCAGTACTTC	CASSSHRDSYEQYF	-	TRBV7-2	TRBJ2-7	-
TGTGCCAGCAGCTTAGTGCGGGGAGAGATCGGGGAGCTGTTTTTT	CASSLVRGEIGELFF	-	TRBV7-9	TRBJ2-2	-
TGTGCCAGCAGCTCCCCTCGGACGGGCTACTACGAGCAGTACTTC	CASSSPRTGYYEQYF	-	TRBV12-3/TRBV12-4	TRBJ2-7	-
TGTGCCAGCAGCTCGGCCAGGGGACAAGAGACCCAGTACTTC	CASSSARGQETQYF	-	TRBV7-2	TRBJ2-5	few
TGTGCCAGCACCGCAGGCGCCAATCAGCCCCAGCATTTT	CASTAGANQPQHF	-	TRBV7-9	TRBJ1-5	-
TGTGCTAGTGGTTTGGTACTTTCGGCAGGGAACGGATTCTTC	CASGLVLSAGNGFF	-	TRBV12-5	TRBJ2-1	-
TGTGCCAGCAGCATTCGATTCACCGGGGAGCTGTTTTTT	CASSIRFTGELFF	-	TRBV7-8	TRBJ2-2	many
TGTGCCAGCAGTTCGCAAGCGGGGGGGTCAGATACGCAGTATTTT	CASSSQAGGSDTQYF	TRBD2	TRBV6-5	TRBJ2-3	-
TGTGCCAGCAGCCAACCGATATCGGGGGCGTTCTACGAGCAGTACTTC	CASSQPISGAFYEQYF	-	TRBV3-2	TRBJ2-7	-
TGTGCTAGTGGTTTGTGGACAGGGAAGAGAAATGAGCAGTTCTTC	CASGLWTGKRNEQFF	TRBD1	TRBV12-5	TRBJ2-1	-
TGCGCCAGCAGCCAAGAGGGGGATACGCAGTATTTT	CASSQEGDTQYF	-	TRBV4-1	TRBJ2-3	few
TGTGCCAGCAGCAGGACTAGCGGGGACACCGGGGAGCTGTTTTTT	CASSRTSGDTGELFF	TRBD2	TRBV7-9	TRBJ2-2	-
TGCAGTGCCCCCCGCGGAGGGGGGAACAATGAGCAGTTCTTC	CSAPRGGGNNEQFF	-	TRBV20-1	TRBJ2-1	many
TGCGCCAGCAGCTTGGCGGCATGGGGCTCGGACACTGAAGCTTTCTTT	CASSLAAWGSDTEAFF	-	TRBV5-1	TRBJ1-1	few
TGTGCCAGCAGTTACTCACCGGGATCAGAGACCCAGTACTTC	CASSYSPGSETQYF	-	TRBV6-5	TRBJ2-5	-
TGTGCCAGCAGACCACAGGGATACGGTGGCTACACCTTC	CASRPQGYGGYTF	-	TRBV6-2/TRBV6-3	TRBJ1-2	-
TGTGCCAGCAGTCCCAGCGCGAACACCGGGGAGCTGTTTTTT	CASSPSANTGELFF	-	TRBV6-5	TRBJ2-2	-
TGTGCCAGCAGTTACCCCGTACTAGCGGGGGGTACGGATGAGCAGTTCTTC	CASSYPVLAGGTDEQFF	TRBD2	TRBV6-2/TRBV6-3	TRBJ2-1	-
TGTGCCAGCAGCTTAAGTAATGGGGGCACCTACGAGCAGTACTTC	CASSLSNGGTYEQYF	-	TRBV7-2	TRBJ2-7	-
TGTGCCAGCAGCCAGGAAACAGGGGCATTAGGCTACACCTTC	CASSQETGALGYTF	TRBD1	TRBV4-2	TRBJ1-2	few
TGTGCCAGCAGAGGGACCCAAGGGGCTGAAGCTTTCTTT	CASRGTQGAEAFF	-	TRBV25-1	TRBJ1-1	once
TGCAGTGCTCGAAGACTAGCGGGGGGATACAATGAGCAGTTCTTC	CSARRLAGGYNEQFF	TRBD2	TRBV20-1	TRBJ2-1	-
TGTGCCAGTAGTATAATTACAGGGGTTCAGCCCCAGCATTTT	CASSIITGVQPQHF	TRBD1	TRBV19	TRBJ1-5	few
TGTGCCAGCAGCTTAGATAAGGGCGATGGAGACACTGAAGCTTTCTTT	CASSLDKGDGDTEAFF	-	TRBV7-9	TRBJ1-1	-
TGTGCTAGTGGTTTGGTAGGGGGAGAGACCCAGTACTTC	CASGLVGGETQYF	-	TRBV12-5	TRBJ2-5	-
TGCGCCAGCAGCAGTAATGACCCCTACGAGCAGTACTTC	CASSSNDPYEQYF	-	TRBV5-1	TRBJ2-7	-
TGTGCCAGCAGCCTCAAGACCCAGTTAGATACGCAGTATTTT	CASSLKTQLDTQYF	-	TRBV6-5	TRBJ2-3	few
TGTGCCAGCAGTCGCGGACCCGGTTGGAAATACTTC	CASSRGPGWKYF	-	TRBV12-3/TRBV12-4	TRBJ2-7	few
TGTGCCAGCAGCTTCGTGGGGTCGCGTAATGAAAAACTGTTTTTT	CASSFVGSRNEKLFF	-	TRBV7-2	TRBJ1-4	few
TGCAGTGCTCTGGACAGGGCAGAGACCCAGTACTTC	CSALDRAETQYF	TRBD1	TRBV20-1	TRBJ2-5	-
TGTGCCAGCAGCCGCAGGACGGCGGAAAATTCACCCCTCCACTTT	CASSRRTAENSPLHF	-	TRBV12-3/TRBV12-4	TRBJ1-6	few
TGTGCCAGCAGCCTGGACTGGAACACTGAAGCTTTCTTT	CASSLDWNTEAFF	-	TRBV5-4	TRBJ1-1	few
TGTGCCAGCAGACCGTCCGGGACTAGCCCCCACAATGAGCAGTTCTTC	CASRPSGTSPHNEQFF	TRBD2	TRBV28	TRBJ2-1	many
TGTGCCGCCAAGAGCAGGGGTACTCAGCCCCAGCATTTT	CAAKSRGTQPQHF	-	TRBV6-2/TRBV6-3	TRBJ1-5	-
TGTGCCAGCAGTTTACAGGGGGCCGCTAATGAAAAACTGTTTTTT	CASSLQGAANEKLFF	TRBD1	TRBV12-3/TRBV12-4	TRBJ1-4	-
TGCGCCAGCAGGGACTTCCTAGTGGGGTATTCACCCCTCCACTTT	CASRDFLVGYSPLHF	-	TRBV10-2	TRBJ1-6	-
TGTGCCAGCACGACAGGAGACACTGAAGCTTTCTTT	CASTTGDTEAFF	-	TRBV25-1	TRBJ1-1	few
TGTGCCAGCAGGTACAGGGCAAACACCGGGGAGCTGTTTTTT	CASRYRANTGELFF	-	TRBV11-2	TRBJ2-2	once
TGTGCCAGCAGCGTGGACGGTACGTTTGGCTACACCTTC	CASSVDGTFGYTF	-	TRBV9	TRBJ1-2	few
TGTGCTAGCAGCTTAGGTTTCCAGCGGGGGGGAAAAAGCTCCTACAATGAGCAGTTCTTC	CASSLGFQRGGKSSYNEQFF	TRBD2	TRBV7-7	TRBJ2-1	few
TGTGCCAGCAGTTTATGGGTCCAGGGTGAAGAGACCCAGTACTTC	CASSLWVQGEETQYF	-	TRBV12-3/TRBV12-4	TRBJ2-5	-
TGTGCCAGCAGCACCTTCTTGGAGACCCAGTACTTC	CASSTFLETQYF	-	TRBV6-2/TRBV6-3	TRBJ2-5	few